Shown below are 20 T cell receptor beta chains from a single sample sequenced in a study of T cells after yellow fever vaccination. TCRdb analysed the 5' RACE reads with MiXCR anew, one entry per CDR3 protein. The data show a few hundred thousand distinct CDR3 sequences, with around 8.1% seen just once and approximately 18% held by the top ten. This specimen was PBMCs, taken roughly 47 days after the first yellow fever vaccination. The source of these receptors is a man aged 18 to 30 who received the YFV17D yellow fever vaccine.

Many counts were recorded for this clonotype. The gene calls are TRBV24-1 and TRBJ2-7; 11 positions match TRBD1. Germline-derived CDR1 and CDR2 are KGHDR and SFDVKD. This CDR3 is 14 amino acids long. V shed 9 bases, J shed 5 bases, and the junction held 8 bases outside the gene matches. CDR3 sequence (DNA): TGTGCCACCCGGACAGGGGGCCATTCGGACGAGCAGTACTTC. It is translated as CATRTGGHSDEQYF.

There are a few counts of this clonotype. The V gene is TRBV3-1, the J gene TRBJ2-3; 10 nucleotides line up with TRBD2. This CDR3 region has 16 residues. The trim removed 0 bases at V and 4 bases at J, leaving 4 bases unmatched. CDR1 and CDR2 from the germline V gene are LGHDT and YNNKEL (reference sequence). The CDR3 here is CASSQETSGVPDTQYF. The DNA of the CDR3 is TGTGCCAGCAGCCAAGAAACTAGCGGGGTCCCAGATACGCAGTATTTT.

The chain has TRBV20-1 and TRBJ2-1; 8 bases match TRBD1. The CDR3 is 13 residues long. The ends lost 6 bases at V and 6 bases at J; junction bases unmatched: 7. From germline, CDR1 is DFQATT and CDR2 SNEGSKA (reference sequence). The CDR3 is CSARTGFGNEQFF. The CDR3 DNA follows: TGCAGTGCAAGGACAGGGTTCGGCAATGAGCAGTTCTTC.

This chain joins TRBV20-1 and TRBJ1-1, with a weak D call TRBD1 (6 bases). CDR1 and CDR2 from the germline V gene are DFQATT and SNEGSKA (reference sequence). The CDR3 is 12 amino acids. V shed 2 bases and J shed 10 bases, with 14 bases lying between them. The CDR3 spells CSARQDRGAAFF. The CDR3 nucleotides read TGCAGTGCTAGACAGGACAGAGGGGCAGCTTTCTTT.

This chain joins TRBV4-2 and TRBJ2-1, with 7 bases fitting TRBD1. CDR3 length: 14 residues. Germline V lookup: CDR1 LGHNA, CDR2 YNFKEQ. With V trimmed by 4 bases and J by 5 bases, 5 bases remained unmatched. The CDR3 loop is CASSLWTGNNEQFF. CDR3 DNA: TGTGCCAGCAGCCTTTGGACAGGTAACAATGAGCAGTTCTTC.

The chain is built from TRBV10-3 and TRBJ2-3; a possible D gene is TRBD1 (6 bases). The CDR3 has 16 amino acids. CDR1 ENHRY and CDR2 SYGVKD come from the germline V gene. V was clipped by 6 bases and J by 4 bases, with 20 bases between them. The CDR3 reads CAIRVTTGKEADTQYF. In DNA, the CDR3 is TGTGCCATCAGAGTAACCACAGGGAAGGAAGCAGATACGCAGTATTTT.

V and J are TRBV29-1 and TRBJ2-1, with 7 bases that match TRBD1. CDR3 length: 13 residues. In germline, CDR1 is SQVTM, CDR2 ANQGSEA. Unmatched junction bases numbered 6, after V lost 4 bases and J lost 6 bases. CDR3 protein: CSVGQGVGNEQFF. CDR3 in DNA: TGCAGCGTTGGTCAGGGGGTTGGCAATGAGCAGTTCTTC.

This sequence joins TRBV11-3 and TRBJ2-5; TRBD2 matches at 9 bases. The CDR3 extends over 15 amino acids. Germline V gene lookup returns CDR1 SGHNT and CDR2 YENEEA. The J segment lost 2 bases and the V segment lost 10 bases, leaving 11 bases of the junction unmatched. CDR3 nucleotides: TGTGCCAACTCGTTGACTAGCGGCTTACAAGAGACCCAGTACTTC. Its translation is CANSLTSGLQETQYF.

In this sample, this clonotype turned up a few times. This chain uses TRBV7-2 with TRBJ2-3; 10 bases match TRBD1. There are 15 residues in the CDR3. V was clipped by 1 base and J by 4 bases; unmatched bases: 2. Germline V lookup: CDR1 SGHTA, CDR2 FQGNSA. The CDR3 coding sequence is TGTGCCAGCAGCTTAGTGGGACAGGGGTCAGATACGCAGTATTTT. It translates to CASSLVGQGSDTQYF. Based on the CDR3 plus reference TRBV7-2 and TRBJ2-3, the full variable domain is GAGVSQSPSNKVTEKGKDVELRCDPISGHTALYWYRQSLGQGLEFLIYFQGNSAPDKSGLPSDRFSAERTGGSVSTLTIQRTQQEDSAVYLCASSLVGQGSDTQYFGPGTRLTVL.

In its sample, this clonotype was seen many times. The chain carries TRBV3-1 and TRBJ2-5; D possibly corresponds to TRBD2 (5 bases). The CDR3 has 16 residues. The V gene's germline CDR1 is LGHDT and CDR2 YNNKEL (reference sequence). V shed 0 bases and J shed 1 base, with 12 bases lying between them. CDR3 DNA: TGTGCCAGCAGCCAAGAAGGAGGCGGGCTCCAAGAGACCCAGTACTTC. This gives the protein CASSQEGGGLQETQYF.

This sequence joins TRBV5-6 and TRBJ2-7; D is unclear. Germline-derived CDR1 and CDR2 are SGHDT and YYEEEE. The CDR3 runs to 13 residues. The V gene lost 9 bases and the J gene lost 3 bases, with 16 bases spanning the gap. The CDR3 DNA sequence: TGTGCCATGAGCCCCGGGCTCCTCTACGAGCAGTACTTC. Translating gives CAMSPGLLYEQYF. The whole variable domain, filled in from reference TRBV5-6 and TRBJ2-7, reads DAGVTQSPTHLIKTRGQQVTLRCSPKSGHDTVSWYQQALGQGPQFIFQYYEEEERQRGNFPDRFSGHQFPNYSSELNVNALLLGDSALYLCAMSPGLLYEQYFGPGTRLTVT.

Many counts were recorded for this clonotype. The chain recombines TRBV12-3 or TRBV12-4 with TRBJ2-1, with D unclear. This CDR3 comprises 12 residues. V was trimmed by 3 bases and J by 7 bases, leaving 7 bases between them. In DNA form, the CDR3 reads TGTGCCAGCAGTTTGGGCCATAATGAGCAGTTCTTC. Protein product: CASSLGHNEQFF.

For the CDR3, the DNA is TGTGCCAGCAGAAGAAGGACAGGGGAAAATGGAAACACCATATATTTT. Encoded protein: CASRRRTGENGNTIYF. The J gene is TRBJ1-3, the V gene TRBV12-3 or TRBV12-4; 9 nucleotides align to TRBD1. V lost 6 bases and J lost 3; bases outside the gene matches: 9. CDR3 length: 16 residues.

The chain is built from TRBV19 and TRBJ2-3; 10 bases are a match to TRBD2. Germline-derived CDR1 and CDR2 are LNHDA and SQIVND (reference sequence). The J segment lost 4 bases and the V segment lost 7 bases, leaving 5 bases of the junction unmatched. The CDR3 runs 14 residues. This chain's CDR3 is CASKTLAGADTQYF. CDR3 bases: TGTGCCAGTAAGACCCTAGCGGGGGCAGATACGCAGTATTTT.

In its sample, this clonotype was seen many times. The chain recombines TRBV5-1 with TRBJ2-7; D unresolved. Germline CDR1 SGHRS, CDR2 YFSETQ. The CDR3 totals 13 residues. V lost 0 bases and J lost 2, with 6 bases in between. This CDR3 reads CASSLDEAYEQYF. Here the CDR3 DNA reads TGCGCCAGCAGCTTGGACGAAGCCTACGAGCAGTACTTC.

This clonotype was observed a few times. The V call is TRBV7-2, the J call TRBJ1-2; TRBD1 is a possible D gene (5 bases). This CDR3 has 12 amino acids. In germline, CDR1 is SGHTA, CDR2 FQGNSA. With 3 bases removed from V and 8 bases from J, the gap between germline ends came to 10 bases. The CDR3 DNA is TGTGCCAGCAGCTTTGCTACAGGAGGCTACACCTTC. This sequence encodes CASSFATGGYTF.

This clonotype was detected a few times. The rearrangement uses TRBV7-2 and TRBJ2-3, with 7 positions matching TRBD1. Germline loops: CDR1 SGHTA, CDR2 FQGNSA. The CDR3 has 15 residues. Trimming removed 2 bases from V and 1 base from J; junction bases left unmatched: 3. CDR3 nucleotides: TGTGCCAGCAGCTTATACACAGGGGGCACAGATACGCAGTATTTT. This codes for CASSLYTGGTDTQYF. The full variable domain, with the rest looked up from reference TRBV7-2 and TRBJ2-3, is GAGVSQSPSNKVTEKGKDVELRCDPISGHTALYWYRQSLGQGLEFLIYFQGNSAPDKSGLPSDRFSAERTGGSVSTLTIQRTQQEDSAVYLCASSLYTGGTDTQYFGPGTRLTVL.

The chain has TRBV12-3 or TRBV12-4 and TRBJ1-5, with no clear D. CDR3 length equals 13 residues. Trimming removed 5 bases from V and 6 bases from J, with 11 bases in between. CDR3 bases: TGTGCCAGCAGTCCCCCCCGGGGTCAGCCCCAGCATTTT. This codes for CASSPPRGQPQHF.

This clonotype was found a few times. The chain employs TRBV10-1 and TRBJ2-1; TRBD2 agrees at 13 bases. V shed 6 bases and J 6 bases; nucleotides not matched to a gene: 5. The CDR3 extends over 15 amino acids. CDR1 WNHNN and CDR2 SYGVQD come from the germline V gene (reference sequence). The CDR3 loop reads CASSDGLAGANEQFF. DNA of the CDR3: TGCGCCAGCAGCGATGGACTAGCGGGGGCCAATGAGCAGTTCTTC.

This clonotype was seen a handful of times. The gene calls are TRBV10-3 and TRBJ2-3, with D perhaps matching TRBD2 (6 bases). The CDR3 spans 16 residues. Germline CDR1 and CDR2: ENHRY and SYGVKD. Trimming removed 0 bases at V and 4 bases at J, with 14 bases between. The CDR3 loop is CAISESSRGRPDTQYF. DNA of the CDR3: TGTGCCATCAGTGAGTCGTCGCGGGGCCGGCCAGATACGCAGTATTTT.